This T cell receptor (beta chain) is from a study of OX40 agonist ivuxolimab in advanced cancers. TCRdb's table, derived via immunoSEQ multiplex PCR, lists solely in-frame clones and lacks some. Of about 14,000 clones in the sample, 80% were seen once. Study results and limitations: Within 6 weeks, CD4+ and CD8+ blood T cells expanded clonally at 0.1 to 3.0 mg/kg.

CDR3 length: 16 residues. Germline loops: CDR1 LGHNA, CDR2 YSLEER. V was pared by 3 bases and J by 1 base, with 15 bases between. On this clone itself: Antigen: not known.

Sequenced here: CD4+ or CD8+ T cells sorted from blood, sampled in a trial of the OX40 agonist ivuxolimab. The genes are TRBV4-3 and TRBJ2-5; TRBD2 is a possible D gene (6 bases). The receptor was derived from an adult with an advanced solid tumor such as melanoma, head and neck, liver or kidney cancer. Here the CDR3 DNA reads TGCGCCAGCAGCCAGGGTAGCGGAAGACTCCAAGAGACCCAGTACTTC. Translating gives CASSQGSGRLQETQYF.